This TCR beta chain was captured in a study of response to subunit inactivated influenza vaccine. General study results and limits: The authors proposed limited new T cell recruitment per seasonal influenza vaccination.

Each CDR3 protein is one row after TCRdb ran MiXCR on the RT-PCR reads. This sample yields fewer than 600,000 distinct CDR3 sequences, of which under 8.5% are seen a single time; around 13% belongs to the top ten. In the case of this clonotype: Its antigen is undetermined. Relative to the germline gene, one junction end is altered; a read error may explain this.

Germline V gene sequence: CDR1 DFQATT, CDR2 SNEGSKA (reference sequence). The CDR3 spans 13 residues. Sequencing used PBMCs from blood, obtained roughly 24 months after vaccination. The rearrangement links TRBV20-1 to TRBJ2-6; 7 bases agree with TRBD1. The source of this sequence is a man aged 50-75 years who received an inactivated influenza vaccine. CDR3 sequence (DNA): TGCAGTCCTAGGGGGCCTGGGGCCAACGTCCTGACTTTC. Its protein is CSPRGPGANVLTF.